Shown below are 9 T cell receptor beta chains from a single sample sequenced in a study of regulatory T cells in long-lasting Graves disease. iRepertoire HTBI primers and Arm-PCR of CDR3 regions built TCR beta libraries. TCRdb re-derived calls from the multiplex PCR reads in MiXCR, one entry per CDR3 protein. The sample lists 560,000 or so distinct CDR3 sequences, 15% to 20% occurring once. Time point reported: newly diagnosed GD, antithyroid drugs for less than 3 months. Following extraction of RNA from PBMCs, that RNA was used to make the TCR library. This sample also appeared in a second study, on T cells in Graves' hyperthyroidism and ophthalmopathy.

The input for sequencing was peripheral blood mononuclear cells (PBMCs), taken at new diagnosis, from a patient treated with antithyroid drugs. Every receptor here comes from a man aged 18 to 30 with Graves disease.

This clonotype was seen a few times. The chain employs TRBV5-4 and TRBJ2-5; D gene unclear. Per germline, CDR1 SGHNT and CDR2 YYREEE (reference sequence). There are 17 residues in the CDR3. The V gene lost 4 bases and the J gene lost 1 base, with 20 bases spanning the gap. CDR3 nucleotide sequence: TGTGCCAGCAGCCCTGACCCCTACCCTACCAGCCAAGAGACCCAGTACTTC. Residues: CASSPDPYPTSQETQYF.

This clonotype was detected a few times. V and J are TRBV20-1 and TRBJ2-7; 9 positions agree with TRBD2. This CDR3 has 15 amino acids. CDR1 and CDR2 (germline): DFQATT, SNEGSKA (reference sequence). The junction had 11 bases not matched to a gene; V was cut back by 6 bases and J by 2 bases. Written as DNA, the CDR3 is TGCAGTGCCCCTAATCAGGCGGGAGGGCCCTACGAGCAGTACTTC. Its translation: CSAPNQAGGPYEQYF.

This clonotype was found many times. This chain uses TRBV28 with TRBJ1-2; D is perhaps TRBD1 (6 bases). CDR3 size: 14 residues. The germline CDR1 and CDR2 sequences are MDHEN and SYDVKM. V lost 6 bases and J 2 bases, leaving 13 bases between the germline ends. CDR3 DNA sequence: TGTGCCAGCAGAATAGACGGACAGAACTATGGCTACACCTTC. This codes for CASRIDGQNYGYTF.

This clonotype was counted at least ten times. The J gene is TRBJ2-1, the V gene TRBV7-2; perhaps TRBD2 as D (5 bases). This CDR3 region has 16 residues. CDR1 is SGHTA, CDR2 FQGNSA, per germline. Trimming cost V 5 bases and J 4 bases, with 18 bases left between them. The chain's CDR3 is CASSPGLSGVYNEQFF. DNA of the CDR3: TGTGCCAGCAGCCCCGGATTGAGCGGTGTATACAATGAGCAGTTCTTC.

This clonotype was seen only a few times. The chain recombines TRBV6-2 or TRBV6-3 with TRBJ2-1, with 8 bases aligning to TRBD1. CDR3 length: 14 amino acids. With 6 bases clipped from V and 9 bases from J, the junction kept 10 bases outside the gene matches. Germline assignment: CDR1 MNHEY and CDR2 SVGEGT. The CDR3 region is CASSLGQGLGEQFF. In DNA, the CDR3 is TGTGCCAGCAGCCTAGGACAGGGTCTGGGTGAGCAGTTCTTC.

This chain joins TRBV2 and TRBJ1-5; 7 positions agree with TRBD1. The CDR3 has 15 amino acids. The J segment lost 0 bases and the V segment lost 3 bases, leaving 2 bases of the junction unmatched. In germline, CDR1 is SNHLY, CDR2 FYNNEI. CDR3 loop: CASSETGYSNQPQHF. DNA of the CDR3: TGTGCCAGCAGTGAGACAGGGTATAGCAATCAGCCCCAGCATTTT.

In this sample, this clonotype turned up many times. The CDR3 here is CATSATSGSLRGGELFF. For the CDR3, the DNA is TGTGCCACCAGTGCGACTAGCGGGTCCCTACGCGGGGGGGAGCTGTTTTTT. The rearrangement links TRBV24-1 to TRBJ2-2; 10 bases line up with TRBD2. The CDR3 consists of 17 residues. Looked up from germline, CDR1 is KGHDR and CDR2 is SFDVKD. J lost 8 bases, V lost 5 bases, and 13 bases had no gene match.

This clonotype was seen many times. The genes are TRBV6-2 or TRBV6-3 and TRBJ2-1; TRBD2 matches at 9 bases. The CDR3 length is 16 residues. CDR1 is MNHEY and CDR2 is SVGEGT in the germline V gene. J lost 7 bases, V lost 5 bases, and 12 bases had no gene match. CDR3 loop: CASSEMGTSFGNEQFF. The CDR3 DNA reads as TGTGCCAGCAGTGAAATGGGGACTAGCTTTGGGAATGAGCAGTTCTTC.

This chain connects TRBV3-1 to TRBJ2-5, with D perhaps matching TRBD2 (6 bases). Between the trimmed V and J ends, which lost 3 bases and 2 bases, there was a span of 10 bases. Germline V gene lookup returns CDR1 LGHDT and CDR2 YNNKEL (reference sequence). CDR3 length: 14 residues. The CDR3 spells CASSHGTSQETQYF. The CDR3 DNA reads TGTGCCAGCAGCCACGGGACTTCACAAGAGACCCAGTACTTC.